The T cell receptor beta chain under discussion was sequenced for a study of T-cell memory formation after mild COVID-19. MiXCR was run by TCRdb on the 5' RACE reads, yielding one entry per CDR3 protein. This repertoire shows hundreds of thousands of distinct CDR3 sequences, about a sixth found once; its top ten account for approximately 21%. CDR3 length equals 14 residues. CDR1 SGHTA and CDR2 FQGNSA come from the germline V gene. The V end was cut by 5 bases, the J end by 8 bases, with 16 bases between. The sequence was collected from a man aged 18-30 years who had mild COVID-19 (a few samples of this study predate the infection). Cell type and time point are not known. V gene TRBV7-2 combines with J gene TRBJ2-1; D unresolved. Material for sequencing was PBMCs or a T cell subset sorted from them (not recorded which). CDR3 residues: CASSLRTSGDEQFF. The CDR3 DNA reads as TGTGCCAGCAGCCTAAGGACCAGTGGGGATGAGCAGTTCTTC.